Given below is one T cell receptor (beta chain) in context. This table comes from immunoSEQ multiplex PCR, and its TCRdb copy is limited to in-frame clones, with some not included. The sample comprises about 92,000 clones, about 92% of which are singletons, and 2.6% rests with the top ten. J gave up 2 bases and V 6 bases, and 9 bases lay outside the gene matches. CDR3 length equals 17 residues. Germline V CDR1 and CDR2: SQVTM, ANQGSEA. These data originate in a study of T cell changes during pregnancy in multiple sclerosis. V usage is TRBV29-1 and J usage is TRBJ2-3; 15 bases map to TRBD2. The TCR sequence derives from a female donor with multiple sclerosis, enrolled in a pregnancy study. The sequencing used peripheral blood, collected in the first trimester of pregnancy. CDR3 sequence: CSVDDWTSGRATDTQYF. The CDR3 DNA reads TGCAGCGTGGATGATTGGACTAGCGGGAGGGCCACAGATACGCAGTATTTT.